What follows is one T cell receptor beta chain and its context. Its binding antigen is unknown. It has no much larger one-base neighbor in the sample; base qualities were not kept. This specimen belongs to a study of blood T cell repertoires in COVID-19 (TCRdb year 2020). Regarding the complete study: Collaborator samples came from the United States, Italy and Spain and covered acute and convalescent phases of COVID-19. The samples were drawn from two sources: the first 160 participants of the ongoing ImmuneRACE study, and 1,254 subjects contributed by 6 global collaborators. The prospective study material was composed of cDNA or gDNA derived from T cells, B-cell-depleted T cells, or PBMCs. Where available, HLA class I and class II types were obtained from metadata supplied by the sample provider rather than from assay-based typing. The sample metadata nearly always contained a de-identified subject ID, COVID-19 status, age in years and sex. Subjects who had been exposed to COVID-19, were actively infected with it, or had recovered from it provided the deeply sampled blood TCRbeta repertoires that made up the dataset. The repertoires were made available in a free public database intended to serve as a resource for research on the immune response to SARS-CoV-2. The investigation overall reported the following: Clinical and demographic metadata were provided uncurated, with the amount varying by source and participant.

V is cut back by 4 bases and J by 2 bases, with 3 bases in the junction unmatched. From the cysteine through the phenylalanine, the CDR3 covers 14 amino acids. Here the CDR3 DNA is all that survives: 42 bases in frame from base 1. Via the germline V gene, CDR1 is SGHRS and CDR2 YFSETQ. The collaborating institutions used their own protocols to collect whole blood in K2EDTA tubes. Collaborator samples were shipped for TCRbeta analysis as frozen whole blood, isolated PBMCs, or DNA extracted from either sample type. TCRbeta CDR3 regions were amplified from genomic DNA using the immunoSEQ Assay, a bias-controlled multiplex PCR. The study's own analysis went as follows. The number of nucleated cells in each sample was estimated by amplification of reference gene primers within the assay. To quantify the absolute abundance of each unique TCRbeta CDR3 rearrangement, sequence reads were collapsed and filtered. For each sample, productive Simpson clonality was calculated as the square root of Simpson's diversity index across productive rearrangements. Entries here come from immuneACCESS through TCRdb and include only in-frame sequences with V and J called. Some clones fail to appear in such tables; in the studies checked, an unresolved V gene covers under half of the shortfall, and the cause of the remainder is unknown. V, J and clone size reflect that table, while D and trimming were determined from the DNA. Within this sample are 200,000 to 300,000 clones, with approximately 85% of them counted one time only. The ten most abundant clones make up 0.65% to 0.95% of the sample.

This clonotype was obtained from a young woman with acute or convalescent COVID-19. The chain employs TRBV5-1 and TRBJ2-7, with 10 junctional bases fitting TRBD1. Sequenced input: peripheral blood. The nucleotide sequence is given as TGCGCCAGCAGCCCCGGACAGGGGGCCTACGAGCAGTACTTC. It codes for CASSPGQGAYEQYF.